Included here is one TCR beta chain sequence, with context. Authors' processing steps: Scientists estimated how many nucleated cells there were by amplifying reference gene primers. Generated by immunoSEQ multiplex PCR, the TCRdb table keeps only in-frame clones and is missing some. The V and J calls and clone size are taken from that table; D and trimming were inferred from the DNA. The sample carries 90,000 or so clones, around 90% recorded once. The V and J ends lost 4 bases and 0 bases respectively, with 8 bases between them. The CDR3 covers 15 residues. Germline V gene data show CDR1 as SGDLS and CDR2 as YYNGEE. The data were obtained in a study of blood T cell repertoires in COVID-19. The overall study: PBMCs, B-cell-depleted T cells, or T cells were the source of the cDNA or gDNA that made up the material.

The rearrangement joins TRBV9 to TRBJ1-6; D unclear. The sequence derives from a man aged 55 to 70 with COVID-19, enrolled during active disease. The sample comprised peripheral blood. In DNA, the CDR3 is TGTGCCAGCAGCCAAGGGAGCTCCTATAATTCACCCCTCCACTTT. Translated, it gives CASSQGSSYNSPLHF.